The rows below give T cell receptor beta chains drawn from one sample of a study of blood T cell repertoires in COVID-19. Libraries were prepared by immunoSEQ multiplex PCR; TCRdb keeps only in-frame clonotypes and omits some of them. The table includes nearly 200,000 clones, 84% detected once. The specimen sequenced was peripheral blood. All receptors derive from an older woman with active or convalescent COVID-19. Each CDR3 is given with its conserved first and last residue. Each record gives: V gene, clone size, CDR3 protein. Size values are once, few and many counts, or a class for expanded clones, and some rows have none.

V: TRBV6-5; size: .; CDR3: CASLGQGGKAFF
V: TRBV4-2; size: .; CDR3: CASSQEGRGNTEAFF
V: TRBV28; size: once; CDR3: CASRSSGATNTEAFF
V: TRBV21-1; size: .; CDR3: CASAGRSGYTF
V: TRBV7-9; size: .; CDR3: CASSLSRGLNYEQYF
V: TRBV27; size: .; CDR3: CASSLERASNNEQFF
V: TRBV14; size: .; CDR3: CASSRELATEQFF
V: TRBV11-2; size: few; CDR3: CASSRGTEETQYF
V: TRBV3-1/TRBV3-2; size: .; CDR3: CASSVGTSGSYEQYF
V: TRBV29-1; size: once; CDR3: CSVDGLAEQFF
V: TRBV4-2; size: .; CDR3: CASSQGTSGSSYNEQFF
V: TRBV29-1; size: .; CDR3: CSVEVPGVRVQGQDLFYNEQFF
V: TRBV7-7; size: .; CDR3: CASSPTASGSFGEQFF
V: TRBV28; size: .; CDR3: CASRENRAGYTF
V: TRBV28; size: .; CDR3: CASTRRGPGNTIYF
V: TRBV20-1; size: .; CDR3: CSASPGTGDEKLFF